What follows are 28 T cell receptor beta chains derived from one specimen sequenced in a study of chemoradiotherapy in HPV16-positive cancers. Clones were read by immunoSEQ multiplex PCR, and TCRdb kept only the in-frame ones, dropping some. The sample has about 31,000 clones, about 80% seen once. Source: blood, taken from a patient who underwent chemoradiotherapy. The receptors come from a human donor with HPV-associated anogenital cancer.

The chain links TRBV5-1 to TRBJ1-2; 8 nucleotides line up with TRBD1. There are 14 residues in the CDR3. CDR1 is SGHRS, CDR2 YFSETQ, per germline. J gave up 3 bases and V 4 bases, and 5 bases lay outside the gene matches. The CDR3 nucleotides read TGCGCCAGCAGCCCTGGACAGGGAGACTATGGCTACACCTTC. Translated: CASSPGQGDYGYTF. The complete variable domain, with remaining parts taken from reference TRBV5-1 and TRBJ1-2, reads KAGVTQTPRYLIKTRGQQVTLSCSPISGHRSVSWYQQTPGQGLQFLFEYFSETQRNKGNFPGRFSGRQFSNSRSEMNVSTLELGDSALYLCASSPGQGDYGYTFGSGTRLTVV.

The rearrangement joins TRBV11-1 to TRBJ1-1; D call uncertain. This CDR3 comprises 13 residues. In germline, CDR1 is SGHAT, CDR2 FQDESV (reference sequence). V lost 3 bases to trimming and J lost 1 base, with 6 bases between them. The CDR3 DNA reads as TGTGCCAGCAGCTTGTATGGGAACACTGAAGCTTTCTTT. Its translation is CASSLYGNTEAFF.

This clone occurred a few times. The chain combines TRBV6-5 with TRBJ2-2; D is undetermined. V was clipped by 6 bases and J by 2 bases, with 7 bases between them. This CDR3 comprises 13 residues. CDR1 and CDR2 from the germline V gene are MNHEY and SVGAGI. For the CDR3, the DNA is TGTGCCAGCAGCCGTTCAAACACCGGGGAGCTGTTTTTT. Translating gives CASSRSNTGELFF.

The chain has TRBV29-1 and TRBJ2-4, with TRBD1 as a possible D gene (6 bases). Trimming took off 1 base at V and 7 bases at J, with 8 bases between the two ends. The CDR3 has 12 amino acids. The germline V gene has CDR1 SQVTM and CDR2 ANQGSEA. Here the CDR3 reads CSVEATGNIQYF. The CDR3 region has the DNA TGCAGCGTTGAAGCAACAGGGAACATTCAGTACTTC.

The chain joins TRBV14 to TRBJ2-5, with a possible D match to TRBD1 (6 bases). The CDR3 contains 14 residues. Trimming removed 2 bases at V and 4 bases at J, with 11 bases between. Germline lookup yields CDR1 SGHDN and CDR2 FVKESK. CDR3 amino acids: CASSQTGPGETQYF. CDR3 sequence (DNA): TGTGCCAGCAGCCAAACAGGGCCGGGAGAGACCCAGTACTTC.

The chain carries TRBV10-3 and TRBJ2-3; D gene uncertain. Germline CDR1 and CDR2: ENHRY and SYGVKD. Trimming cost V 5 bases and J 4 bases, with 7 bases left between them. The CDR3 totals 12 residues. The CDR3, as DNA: TGTGCCATCAGTAAGGATTCAGATACGCAGTATTTT. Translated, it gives CAISKDSDTQYF.

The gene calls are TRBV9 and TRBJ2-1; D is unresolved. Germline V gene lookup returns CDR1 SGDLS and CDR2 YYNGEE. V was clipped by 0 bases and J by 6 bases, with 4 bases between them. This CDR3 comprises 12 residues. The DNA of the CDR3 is TGTGCCAGCAGCGTAGCGGCCAATGAGCAGTTCTTC. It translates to CASSVAANEQFF.

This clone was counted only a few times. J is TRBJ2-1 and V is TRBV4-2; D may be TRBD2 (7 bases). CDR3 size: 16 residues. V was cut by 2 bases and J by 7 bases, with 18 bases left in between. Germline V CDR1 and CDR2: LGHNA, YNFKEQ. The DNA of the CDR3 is TGTGCCAGCAGCCAAATTTGGGGGGGGGCCAGTAATGAGCAGTTCTTC. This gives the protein CASSQIWGGASNEQFF.

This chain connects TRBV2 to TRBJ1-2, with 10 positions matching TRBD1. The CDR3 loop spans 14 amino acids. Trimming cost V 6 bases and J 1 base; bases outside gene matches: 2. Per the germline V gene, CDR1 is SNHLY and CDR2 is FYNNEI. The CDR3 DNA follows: TGTGCCAGCAGCCGGGACAGGGGTAACTATGGCTACACCTTC. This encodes CASSRDRGNYGYTF.

This CDR3 reads CASSVGVAGGLRELFF. The CDR3 DNA reads TGTGCCAGCAGCGTAGGGGTAGCGGGGGGGCTTCGGGAGCTGTTTTTT. V usage is TRBV9 and J usage is TRBJ2-2, with 11 nucleotides matching TRBD2. The CDR3 totals 16 residues. Per germline, CDR1 SGDLS and CDR2 YYNGEE. With V trimmed by 0 bases and J by 9 bases, 7 bases remained unmatched.

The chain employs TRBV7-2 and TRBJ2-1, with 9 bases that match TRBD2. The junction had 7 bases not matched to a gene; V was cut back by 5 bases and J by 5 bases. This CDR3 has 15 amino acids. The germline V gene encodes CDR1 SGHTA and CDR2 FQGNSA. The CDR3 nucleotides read TGTGCCAGCAGCATTAGCGGGGGTGGGCACAATGAGCAGTTCTTC. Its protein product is CASSISGGGHNEQFF.

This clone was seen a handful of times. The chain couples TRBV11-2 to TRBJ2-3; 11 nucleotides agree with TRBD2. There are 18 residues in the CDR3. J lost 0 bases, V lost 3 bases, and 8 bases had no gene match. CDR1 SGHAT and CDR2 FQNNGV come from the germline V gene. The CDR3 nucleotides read TGTGCCAGCAGCTTCAGGGCTAGCGGGGGGACTAGCACAGATACGCAGTATTTT. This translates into CASSFRASGGTSTDTQYF.

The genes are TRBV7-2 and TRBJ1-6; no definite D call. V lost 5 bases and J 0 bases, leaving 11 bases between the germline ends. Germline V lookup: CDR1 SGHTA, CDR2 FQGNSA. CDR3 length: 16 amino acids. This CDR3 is CASSRRSSSYNSPLHF. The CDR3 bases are TGTGCCAGCAGCCGCCGGTCCAGCTCCTATAATTCACCCCTCCACTTT.

CDR3 in DNA: TGTGCCAGCAGCACAGGGGTTATCGTAAATGAGCAGTTCTTC. This sequence encodes CASSTGVIVNEQFF. The chain uses TRBV5-5 and TRBJ2-1; 7 nucleotides agree with TRBD1. The CDR3 spans 14 residues. V gave up 4 bases and J gave up 7 bases; unmatched junction bases: 8. In germline, CDR1 is SGHKS, CDR2 YYEKEE (reference sequence). Full variable domain (rest looked up from reference TRBV5-5 and TRBJ2-1): DAGVTQSPTHLIKTRGQQVTLRCSPISGHKSVSWYQQVLGQGPQFIFQYYEKEERGRGNFPDRFSARQFPNYSSELNVNALLLGDSALYLCASSTGVIVNEQFFGPGTRLTVL.

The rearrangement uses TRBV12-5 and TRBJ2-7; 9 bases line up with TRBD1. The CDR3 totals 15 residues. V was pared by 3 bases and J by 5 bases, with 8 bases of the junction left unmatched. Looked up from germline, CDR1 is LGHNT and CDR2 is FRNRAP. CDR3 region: CASGFPGQGLNEQYF. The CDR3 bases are TGTGCTAGTGGTTTCCCGGGACAGGGATTAAACGAGCAGTACTTC.

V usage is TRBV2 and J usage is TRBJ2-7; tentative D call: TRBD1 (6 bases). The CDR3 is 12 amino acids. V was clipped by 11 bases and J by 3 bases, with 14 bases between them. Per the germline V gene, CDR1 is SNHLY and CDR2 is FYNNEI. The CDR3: CAGRQDGYEQYV. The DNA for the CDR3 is TGTGCCGGAAGACAGGACGGCTACGAGCAGTACGTC.

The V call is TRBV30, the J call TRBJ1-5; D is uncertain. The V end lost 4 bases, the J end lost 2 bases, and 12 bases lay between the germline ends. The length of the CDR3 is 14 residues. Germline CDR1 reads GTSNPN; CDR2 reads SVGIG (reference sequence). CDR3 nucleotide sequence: TGTGCCTGGACCGCCGCGGCTCGCAATCAGCCCCAGCATTTT. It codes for CAWTAAARNQPQHF.

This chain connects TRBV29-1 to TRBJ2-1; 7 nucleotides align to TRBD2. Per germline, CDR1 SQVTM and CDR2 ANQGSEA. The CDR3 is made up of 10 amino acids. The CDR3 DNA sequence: TGCGGCGCGGGGGATGTGGAGCAGTTCTTC. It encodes CGAGDVEQFF.

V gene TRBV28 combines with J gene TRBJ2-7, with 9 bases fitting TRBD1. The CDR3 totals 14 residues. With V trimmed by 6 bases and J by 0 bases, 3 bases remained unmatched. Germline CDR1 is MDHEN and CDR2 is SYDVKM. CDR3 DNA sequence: TGTGCCAGCAGAGGGGACAGGGTCTCCTACGAGCAGTACTTC. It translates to CASRGDRVSYEQYF.

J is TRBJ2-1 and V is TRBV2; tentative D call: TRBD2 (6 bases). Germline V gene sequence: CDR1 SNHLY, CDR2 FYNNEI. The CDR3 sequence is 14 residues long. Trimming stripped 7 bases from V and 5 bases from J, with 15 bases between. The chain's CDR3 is CASKEGLTNNEQFF. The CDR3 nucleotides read TGTGCCAGCAAGGAGGGTTTGACGAACAATGAGCAGTTCTTC.

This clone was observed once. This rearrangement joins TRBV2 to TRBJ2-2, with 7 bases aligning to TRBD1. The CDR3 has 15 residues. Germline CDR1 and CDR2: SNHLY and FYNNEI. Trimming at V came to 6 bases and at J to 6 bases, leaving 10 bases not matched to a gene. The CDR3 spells CASSSGTVRSGELFF. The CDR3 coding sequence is TGTGCCAGCAGCTCCGGGACAGTCCGATCCGGGGAGCTGTTTTTT.

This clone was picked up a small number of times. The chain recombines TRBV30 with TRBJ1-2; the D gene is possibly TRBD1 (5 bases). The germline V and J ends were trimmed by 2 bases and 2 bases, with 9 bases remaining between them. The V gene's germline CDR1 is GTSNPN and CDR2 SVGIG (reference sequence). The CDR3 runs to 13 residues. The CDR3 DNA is TGTGCCTGGAGTCAAACAGGCAACTATGGCTACACCTTC. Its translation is CAWSQTGNYGYTF.

In DNA, the CDR3 is TGCAGCGTTGTGGGTGACAGGGACTATGGCTACACCTTC. Its translation: CSVVGDRDYGYTF. The V and J genes are TRBV29-1 and TRBJ1-2, with TRBD1 matching 7 bases. The CDR3 sequence is 13 residues long. The ends lost 4 bases at V and 3 bases at J; junction bases unmatched: 5. In germline, CDR1 is SQVTM, CDR2 ANQGSEA.

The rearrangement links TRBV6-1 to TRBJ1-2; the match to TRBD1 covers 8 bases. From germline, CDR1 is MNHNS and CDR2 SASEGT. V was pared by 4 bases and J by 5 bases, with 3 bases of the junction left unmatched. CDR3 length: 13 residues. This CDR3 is CASSGRDRYGYTF. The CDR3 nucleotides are TGTGCCAGCAGTGGGCGGGACAGGTATGGCTACACCTTC.

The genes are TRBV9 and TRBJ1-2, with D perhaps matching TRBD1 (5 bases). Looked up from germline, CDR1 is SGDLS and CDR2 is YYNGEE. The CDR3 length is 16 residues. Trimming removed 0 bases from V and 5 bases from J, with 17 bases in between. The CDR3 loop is CASSVAPKAGGYGYTF. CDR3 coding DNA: TGTGCCAGCAGCGTAGCCCCTAAGGCGGGGGGTTATGGCTACACCTTC.

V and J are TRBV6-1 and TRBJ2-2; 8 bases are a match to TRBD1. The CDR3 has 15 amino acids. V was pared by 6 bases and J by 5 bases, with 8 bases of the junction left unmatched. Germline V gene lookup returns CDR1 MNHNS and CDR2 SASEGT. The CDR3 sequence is CASSLQGARTGELFF. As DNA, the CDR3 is TGTGCCAGCAGCCTCCAGGGGGCGAGGACCGGGGAGCTGTTTTTT.

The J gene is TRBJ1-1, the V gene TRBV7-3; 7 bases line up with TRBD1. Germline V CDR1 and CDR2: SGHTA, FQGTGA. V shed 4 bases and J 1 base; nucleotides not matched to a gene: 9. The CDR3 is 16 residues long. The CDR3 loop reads CASSSERGGGNTEAFF. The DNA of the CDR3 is TGTGCCAGCAGCTCGGAAAGAGGGGGCGGGAACACTGAAGCTTTCTTT. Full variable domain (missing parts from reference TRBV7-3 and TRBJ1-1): GAGVSQTPSNKVTEKGKYVELRCDPISGHTALYWYRQSLGQGPEFLIYFQGTGAADDSGLPNDRFFAVRPEGSVSTLKIQRTERGDSAVYLCASSSERGGGNTEAFFGQGTRLTVV.

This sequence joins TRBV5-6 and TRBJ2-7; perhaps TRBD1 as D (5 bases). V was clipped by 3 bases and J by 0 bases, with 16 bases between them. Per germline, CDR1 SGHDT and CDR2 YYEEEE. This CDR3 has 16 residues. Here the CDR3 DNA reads TGTGCCAGCAGCTCCCCGACAGAGACCTTCTCCTACGAGCAGTACTTC. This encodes CASSSPTETFSYEQYF.